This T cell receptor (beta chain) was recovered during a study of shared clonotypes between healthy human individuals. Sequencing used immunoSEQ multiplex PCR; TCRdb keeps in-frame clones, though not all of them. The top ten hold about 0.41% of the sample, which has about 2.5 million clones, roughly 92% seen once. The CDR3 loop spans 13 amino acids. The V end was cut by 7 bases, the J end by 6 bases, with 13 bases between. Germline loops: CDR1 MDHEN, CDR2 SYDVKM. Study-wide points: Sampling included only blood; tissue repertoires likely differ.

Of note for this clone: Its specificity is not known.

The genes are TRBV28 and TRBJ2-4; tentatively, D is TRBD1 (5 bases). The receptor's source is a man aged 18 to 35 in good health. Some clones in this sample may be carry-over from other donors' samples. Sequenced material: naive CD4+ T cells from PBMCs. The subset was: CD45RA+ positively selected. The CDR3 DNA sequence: TGTGCCAGCAACAGGCTTGAGGTAAACATTCAGTACTTC. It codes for CASNRLEVNIQYF.